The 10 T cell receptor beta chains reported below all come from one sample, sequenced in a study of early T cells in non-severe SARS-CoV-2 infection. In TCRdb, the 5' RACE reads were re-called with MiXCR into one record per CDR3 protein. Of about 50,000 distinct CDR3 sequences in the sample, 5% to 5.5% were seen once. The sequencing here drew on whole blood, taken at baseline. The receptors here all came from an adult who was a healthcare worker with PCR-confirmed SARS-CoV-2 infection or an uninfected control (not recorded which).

The chain's CDR3 is CASSPQGGYEQYF. CDR3 DNA: TGCGCCAGCAGCCCCCAGGGAGGCTACGAGCAGTACTTC. The chain employs TRBV4-3 and TRBJ2-7, with a weak D call TRBD2 (6 bases). The CDR3 extends over 13 amino acids. Trimming removed 4 bases from V and 3 bases from J, with 10 bases in between. From germline, CDR1 is LGHNA and CDR2 YSLEER.

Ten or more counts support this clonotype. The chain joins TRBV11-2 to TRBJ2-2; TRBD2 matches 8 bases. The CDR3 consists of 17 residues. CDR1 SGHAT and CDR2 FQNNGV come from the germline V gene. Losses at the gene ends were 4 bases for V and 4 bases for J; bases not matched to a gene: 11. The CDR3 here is CASSWESSGMITGELFF. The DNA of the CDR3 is TGTGCCAGCAGCTGGGAAAGTAGCGGGATGATCACCGGGGAGCTGTTTTTT.

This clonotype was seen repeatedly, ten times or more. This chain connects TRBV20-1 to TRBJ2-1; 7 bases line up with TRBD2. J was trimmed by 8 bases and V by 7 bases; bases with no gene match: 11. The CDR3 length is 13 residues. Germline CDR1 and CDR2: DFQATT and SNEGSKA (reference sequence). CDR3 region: CSGGGSFPDEQFF. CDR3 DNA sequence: TGCAGTGGTGGCGGGAGTTTTCCCGATGAGCAGTTCTTC.

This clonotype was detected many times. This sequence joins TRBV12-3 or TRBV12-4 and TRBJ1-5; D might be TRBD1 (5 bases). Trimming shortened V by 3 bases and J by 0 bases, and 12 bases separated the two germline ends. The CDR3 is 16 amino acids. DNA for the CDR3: TGTGCCAGCAGTTTGGGACGGACCTATAGCAATCAGCCCCAGCATTTT. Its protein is CASSLGRTYSNQPQHF.

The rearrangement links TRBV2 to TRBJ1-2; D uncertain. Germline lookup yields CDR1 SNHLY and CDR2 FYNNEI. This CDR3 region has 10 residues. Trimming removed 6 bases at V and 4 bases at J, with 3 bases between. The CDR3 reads CASRGYGYTF. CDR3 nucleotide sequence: TGTGCCAGCAGAGGCTATGGCTACACCTTC.

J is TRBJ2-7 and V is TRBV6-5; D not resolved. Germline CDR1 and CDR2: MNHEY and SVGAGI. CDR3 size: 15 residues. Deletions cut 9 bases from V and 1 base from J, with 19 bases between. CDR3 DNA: TGTGCCAGTACCCGAGAACTGGGCGATTCCTACGAGCAGTACTTC. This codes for CASTRELGDSYEQYF.

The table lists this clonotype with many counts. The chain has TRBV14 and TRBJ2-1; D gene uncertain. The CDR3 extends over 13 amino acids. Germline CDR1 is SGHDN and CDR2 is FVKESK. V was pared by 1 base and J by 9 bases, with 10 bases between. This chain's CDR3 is CASSQVYGGEQFF. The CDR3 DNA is TGTGCCAGCAGCCAAGTTTACGGCGGTGAGCAGTTCTTC.

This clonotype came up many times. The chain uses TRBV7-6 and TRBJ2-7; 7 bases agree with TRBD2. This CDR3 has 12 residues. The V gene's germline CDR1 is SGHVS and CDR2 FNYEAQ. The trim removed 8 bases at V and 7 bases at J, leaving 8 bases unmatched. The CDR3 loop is CASAGEGREQYF. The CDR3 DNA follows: TGTGCCAGCGCGGGGGAGGGTCGAGAGCAGTACTTC.

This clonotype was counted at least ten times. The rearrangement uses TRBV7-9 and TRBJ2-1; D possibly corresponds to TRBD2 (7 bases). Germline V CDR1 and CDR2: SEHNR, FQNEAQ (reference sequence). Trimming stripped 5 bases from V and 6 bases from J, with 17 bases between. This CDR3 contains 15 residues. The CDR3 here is CASSLGAGVLNEQFF. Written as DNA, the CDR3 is TGTGCCAGCAGCCTGGGGGCGGGAGTGCTCAATGAGCAGTTCTTC.

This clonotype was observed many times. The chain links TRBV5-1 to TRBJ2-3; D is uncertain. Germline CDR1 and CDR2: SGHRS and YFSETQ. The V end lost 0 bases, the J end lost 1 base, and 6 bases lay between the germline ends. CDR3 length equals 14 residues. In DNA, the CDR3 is TGCGCCAGCAGCTTGGCCTCCGGCACAGATACGCAGTATTTT. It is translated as CASSLASGTDTQYF.